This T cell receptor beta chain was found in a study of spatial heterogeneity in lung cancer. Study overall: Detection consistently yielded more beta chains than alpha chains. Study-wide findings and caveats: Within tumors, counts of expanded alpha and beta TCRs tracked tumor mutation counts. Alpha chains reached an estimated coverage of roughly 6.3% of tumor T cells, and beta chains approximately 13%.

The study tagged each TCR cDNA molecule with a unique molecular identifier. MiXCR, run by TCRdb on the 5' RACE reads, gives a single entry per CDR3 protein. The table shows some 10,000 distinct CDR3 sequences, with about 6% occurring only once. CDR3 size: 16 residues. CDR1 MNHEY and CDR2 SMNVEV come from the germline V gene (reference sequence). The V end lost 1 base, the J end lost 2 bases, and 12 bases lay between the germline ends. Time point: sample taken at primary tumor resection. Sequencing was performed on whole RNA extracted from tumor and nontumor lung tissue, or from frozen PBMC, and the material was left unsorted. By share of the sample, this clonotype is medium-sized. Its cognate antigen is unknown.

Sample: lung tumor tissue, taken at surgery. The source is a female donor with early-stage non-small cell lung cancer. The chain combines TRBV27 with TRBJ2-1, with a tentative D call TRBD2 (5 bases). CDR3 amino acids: CASSLFRGGAYNEQFF. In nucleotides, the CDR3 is TGTGCCAGCAGTTTATTTCGGGGTGGAGCCTACAATGAGCAGTTCTTC.